These 7 T cell receptor beta chains were all obtained from the same sample, sequenced in a study of early T cells in non-severe SARS-CoV-2 infection. In TCRdb, the 5' RACE reads were re-called with MiXCR into one record per CDR3 protein. Of about 50,000 distinct CDR3 sequences listed, approximately 8.5% are singletons. The sample consisted of whole blood. Source of these receptors: an adult who was a healthcare worker with PCR-confirmed SARS-CoV-2 infection or an uninfected control (not recorded which).

V gene TRBV7-6 combines with J gene TRBJ2-5, with TRBD1 matching over 7 bases. The germline gives CDR1 SGHVS, CDR2 FNYEAQ. With 3 bases clipped from V and 4 bases from J, the junction kept 2 bases outside the gene matches. This CDR3 spans 13 amino acids. In nucleotides, the CDR3 is TGTGCCAGCAGCTTCGGACAGGTAGAGACCCAGTACTTC. Encoded protein: CASSFGQVETQYF.

This clonotype is a singleton in its sample. The gene calls are TRBV21-1 and TRBJ2-2; the table's D call TRBD1 went unverified against the DNA. TRBV21-1 is a known pseudogene. CDR3 length equals 16 residues. The CDR3 here is CASSKEGQAGTGELFF. CDR3 in DNA: TGTGCCAGCAGCAAAGAAGGGCAGGCAGGGACCGGGGAGCTGTTTTTT.

The rearrangement joins TRBV12-3 or TRBV12-4 to TRBJ1-3, with 8 bases that match TRBD1. The length of the CDR3 is 14 residues. V dropped 4 bases and J dropped 6; count of bases not matched to a gene: 5. In nucleotides, the CDR3 is TGTGCCAGCAGTTCGACAGGGGAAGTAAACACCATATATTTT. Amino acids: CASSSTGEVNTIYF.

The V call is TRBV28, the J call TRBJ1-1; D remains ambiguous. V gave up 3 bases and J gave up 5 bases, with 4 bases separating them. The CDR3 loop spans 11 amino acids. Germline V gene data show CDR1 as MDHEN and CDR2 as SYDVKM. The CDR3 DNA reads TGTGCCAGCAGTTTTGGTACTGAAGCTTTCTTT. It specifies CASSFGTEAFF.

J is TRBJ1-4 and V is TRBV3-1, with 7 bases aligning to TRBD1. The germline gives CDR1 LGHDT, CDR2 YNNKEL (reference sequence). J lost 4 bases, V lost 8 bases, and 7 bases had no gene match. The CDR3 sequence is 14 residues long. CDR3 sequence reads: CASRRGQFNEKLFF. The CDR3 coding sequence is TGTGCCAGCCGCCGGGGACAGTTTAATGAAAAACTGTTTTTT.

In this sample, this clonotype turned up many times. The chain is built from TRBV9 and TRBJ2-4; D is perhaps TRBD1 (7 bases). The germline gives CDR1 SGDLS, CDR2 YYNGEE. The CDR3 has 16 amino acids. Trimming took off 3 bases at V and 5 bases at J, with 18 bases between the two ends. CDR3 in amino acids: CASSAPAGGNENIQYF. CDR3 nucleotide sequence: TGTGCCAGCAGCGCACCGGCAGGGGGGAACGAAAACATTCAGTACTTC.

This clonotype was seen a handful of times. The V call is TRBV19, the J call TRBJ2-3; D gene unclear. CDR3 length equals 14 residues. V lost 6 bases and J 6 bases, leaving 16 bases between the germline ends. Looked up from germline, CDR1 is LNHDA and CDR2 is SQIVND (reference sequence). The DNA of the CDR3 is TGTGCCAGTAGCCGCTCGGCAGTAGGTGATACGCAGTATTTT. This sequence encodes CASSRSAVGDTQYF.